These 20 T cell receptor beta chains share one sample of origin, sequenced in a study of T cell clonotyping in hematopoietic cell transplantation. Libraries were prepared by immunoSEQ multiplex PCR; TCRdb keeps only in-frame clonotypes and omits some of them. This table holds under 5,500 clones, approximately 86% found once. The sample here was peripheral blood mononuclear cells, taken 180 days after allogeneic stem cell transplant. Receptors were obtained from a male patient between 55 and 70 years old who had an allogeneic stem cell transplant from an unrelated donor, so T cells may come from the graft donor. Some clones in this sample may be carry-over from other donors' samples.

The chain has TRBV7-6 and TRBJ1-3; weak D call: TRBD1 (6 bases). Germline V gene data show CDR1 as SGHVS and CDR2 as FNYEAQ. The CDR3 contains 15 residues. Trimming pared 1 base from V and 3 bases from J, leaving 10 bases between. The CDR3 sequence: CASSLDEGGGNTIYF. The CDR3 DNA is TGTGCCAGCAGCTTAGATGAGGGGGGTGGAAACACCATATATTTT. Using reference TRBV7-6 and TRBJ1-3 for the parts outside the CDR3, the full variable domain is GAGVSQSPRYKVTKRGQDVALRCDPISGHVSLYWYRQALGQGPEFLTYFNYEAQQDKSGLPNDRFSAERPEGSISTLTIQRTEQRDSAMYRCASSLDEGGGNTIYFGEGSWLTVV.

The rearrangement links TRBV9 to TRBJ2-2; D perhaps matches TRBD2 (6 bases). Germline V lookup: CDR1 SGDLS, CDR2 YYNGEE. Trimming shortened V by 0 bases and J by 2 bases, and 14 bases separated the two germline ends. The CDR3 is made up of 17 amino acids. CDR3 sequence: CASSVAARESNTGELFF. The CDR3 nucleotides are TGTGCCAGCAGCGTAGCTGCTCGGGAGAGCAACACCGGGGAGCTGTTTTTT.

The V gene is TRBV6-5, the J gene TRBJ2-7, with D possibly being TRBD2 (5 bases). The CDR3 covers 14 residues. Trimming removed 2 bases from V and 5 bases from J, with 13 bases in between. From germline, CDR1 is MNHEY and CDR2 SVGAGI. CDR3 amino acids: CASSYLTRKHEQYF. Written as DNA, the CDR3 is TGTGCCAGCAGTTACCTTACTAGAAAGCACGAGCAGTACTTC.

This clone appeared a single time. CDR3 sequence reads: CASSSGDGYEQYF. In nucleotides, the CDR3 is TGTGCCAGCAGCTCCGGAGACGGCTACGAGCAGTACTTC. The chain links TRBV9 to TRBJ2-7; D gene unclear. Deletions cut 4 bases from V and 3 bases from J, with 11 bases between. The germline gives CDR1 SGDLS, CDR2 YYNGEE. The CDR3 length is 13 residues.

DNA for the CDR3: TGTGCCAGCAGCATTGATGAGAGAGATGGCTACACCTTC. Protein sequence: CASSIDERDGYTF. The chain uses TRBV7-2 and TRBJ1-2; D remains unclear. Germline V lookup: CDR1 SGHTA, CDR2 FQGNSA. V gave up 5 bases and J gave up 6 bases, with 13 bases separating them. The CDR3 has 13 amino acids. Using reference TRBV7-2 and TRBJ1-2 for the parts outside the CDR3, the full variable domain is GAGVSQSPSNKVTEKGKDVELRCDPISGHTALYWYRQSLGQGLEFLIYFQGNSAPDKSGLPSDRFSAERTGGSVSTLTIQRTQQEDSAVYLCASSIDERDGYTFGSGTRLTVV.

The CDR3 reads CASSQSTIQETQYF. The DNA for the CDR3 is TGTGCCAGCAGCCAATCGACAATCCAAGAGACCCAGTACTTC. The V gene is TRBV7-2, the J gene TRBJ2-5, with D unclear. Trimming pared 5 bases from V and 1 base from J, leaving 11 bases between. The CDR3 loop spans 14 amino acids. CDR1 and CDR2 from the germline V gene are SGHTA and FQGNSA.

The rearrangement uses TRBV19 and TRBJ2-7; no definite D call. CDR3 size: 11 residues. V lost 5 bases, J lost 2 bases, and 4 bases lay in between. Germline V CDR1 and CDR2: LNHDA, SQIVND (reference sequence). CDR3 sequence (DNA): TGTGCCAGTAGTTCAACCTACGAGCAGTACTTC. Protein: CASSSTYEQYF.

The chain recombines TRBV2 with TRBJ1-2; 7 bases fit TRBD1. Germline CDR1 SNHLY, CDR2 FYNNEI. V shed 11 bases, J shed 3 bases, and the junction held 15 bases outside the gene matches. CDR3 size: 15 residues. As DNA, the CDR3 is TGTGCCTACAGGCCCCCGGGACAGAAGGACTATGGCTACACCTTC. It is translated as CAYRPPGQKDYGYTF.

V gene TRBV28 combines with J gene TRBJ1-2; D is uncertain. CDR1 is MDHEN, CDR2 SYDVKM, per germline. This CDR3 is built from 12 residues. The V gene lost 6 bases and the J gene lost 3 bases, with 8 bases spanning the gap. CDR3 nucleotides: TGTGCCAGCAGCAGTGCTCACTATGGCTACACCTTC. Protein: CASSSAHYGYTF.

The chain uses TRBV5-1 and TRBJ2-7; tentative D call: TRBD2 (5 bases). CDR1 is SGHRS, CDR2 YFSETQ, per germline. The CDR3 spans 15 residues. V lost 0 bases, J lost 0 bases, and 10 bases lay in between. The DNA of the CDR3 is TGCGCCAGCAGCTTGGTAACGGGGATCTCCTACGAGCAGTACTTC. Residues: CASSLVTGISYEQYF.

The CDR3 DNA reads TGTGCCAGCAGCTCTACACCCTACAATGAGCAGTTCTTC. As protein: CASSSTPYNEQFF. The rearrangement links TRBV7-2 to TRBJ2-1; no firm D call. Trimming pared 4 bases from V and 2 bases from J, leaving 6 bases between. Looked up from germline, CDR1 is SGHTA and CDR2 is FQGNSA. This CDR3 has 13 amino acids.

The chain joins TRBV4-3 to TRBJ2-2, with 8 nucleotides matching TRBD2. CDR3 length: 17 residues. Germline CDR1 and CDR2: LGHNA and YSLEER. V shed 4 bases and J 1 base; nucleotides not matched to a gene: 8. In DNA, the CDR3 is TGCGCCAGCAGCCTTCGTGGCGGGGGGAAGAACACCGGGGAGCTGTTTTTT. It yields the protein CASSLRGGGKNTGELFF.

In its sample, this clone was seen once. This chain links TRBV14 with TRBJ2-7; 10 nucleotides line up with TRBD2. CDR3 length: 15 residues. V lost 3 bases to trimming and J lost 7 bases; unmatched junction nucleotides: 9. Germline CDR1 reads SGHDN; CDR2 reads FVKESK. CDR3 loop: CASSQSGRVKEEQYF. The CDR3 DNA reads as TGTGCCAGCAGCCAGAGCGGGAGGGTAAAGGAGGAGCAGTACTTC.

V gene TRBV30 combines with J gene TRBJ1-2, with D unresolved. There are 13 residues in the CDR3. Trimming took off 8 bases at V and 8 bases at J, with 21 bases between the two ends. CDR1 and CDR2 from the germline V gene are GTSNPN and SVGIG (reference sequence). Here the CDR3 DNA reads TGTGCCAGCCGTACTTCAGCCCTAGGGGGCTACACCTTC. Translating gives CASRTSALGGYTF. The variable domain in full, with the rest retrieved from reference TRBV30 and TRBJ1-2, is SQTIHQWPATLVQPVGSPLSLECTVEGTSNPNLYWYRQAAGRGLQLLFYSVGIGQISSEVPQNLSASRPQDRQFILSSKKLLLSDSGFYLCASRTSALGGYTFGSGTRLTVV.

This chain links TRBV7-6 with TRBJ2-7; D ambiguous. Germline-derived CDR1 and CDR2 are SGHVS and FNYEAQ. CDR3 length: 11 residues. V lost 4 bases and J lost 8, with 9 bases in between. This CDR3 reads CASSSSRQQYF. The CDR3 DNA sequence: TGTGCCAGCAGCTCCAGCCGGCAGCAGTACTTC.

CDR3 loop: CASSVGGLNYGYTF. In DNA form, the CDR3 reads TGTGCCAGCAGCGTAGGAGGCCTTAACTATGGCTACACCTTC. This chain joins TRBV9 and TRBJ1-2, with D hard to call. Germline CDR1 SGDLS, CDR2 YYNGEE. The CDR3 runs 14 residues. V was pared by 0 bases and J by 1 base, with 7 bases between.

The rearrangement links TRBV25-1 to TRBJ2-6; TRBD1 aligns across 9 bases. The germline gives CDR1 MGHDK, CDR2 SYGVNS. The V gene end was trimmed by 4 bases and the J gene end by 2 bases; junction bases not matched to a gene: 6. The CDR3 is 17 amino acids. CDR3 region: CASSATGGVPGANVLTF. CDR3 DNA: TGTGCCAGCAGTGCCACAGGGGGCGTCCCTGGGGCCAACGTCCTGACTTTC.

The chain links TRBV13 to TRBJ2-1, with 11 bases that match TRBD2. Germline lookup yields CDR1 PRHDT and CDR2 FYEKMQ (reference sequence). The length of the CDR3 is 19 residues. The junction had 14 bases not matched to a gene; V was cut back by 2 bases and J by 5 bases. The CDR3 loop is CASSLSAIDGTSGDNEQFF. CDR3 in DNA: TGTGCCAGCAGCTTATCGGCAATAGACGGGACTAGCGGTGACAATGAGCAGTTCTTC.

The CDR3 region is CASSVGGTGGPDTQYF. CDR3 in DNA: TGTGCCAGCAGCGTAGGAGGAACAGGGGGCCCTGATACGCAGTATTTT. The chain links TRBV9 to TRBJ2-3, with 9 bases matching TRBD1. Looked up from germline, CDR1 is SGDLS and CDR2 is YYNGEE. J gave up 6 bases and V 0 bases, and 8 bases lay outside the gene matches. CDR3 size: 16 residues.

This clone was counted only a few times. V gene TRBV5-1 combines with J gene TRBJ1-2; D might be TRBD1 (5 bases). The CDR3 is made up of 13 amino acids. V lost 4 bases to trimming and J lost 3 bases, with 10 bases between them. Germline values: CDR1 SGHRS, CDR2 YFSETQ. This CDR3 is CASSVGTDYGYTF. For the CDR3, the DNA is TGCGCCAGCAGCGTTGGGACGGACTATGGCTACACCTTC.